Listed here are 16 T cell receptor beta chains from one sample, sequenced in a study of graft-versus-host responses after intestinal transplantation. Co-plating was performed using roughly 200,000 CFSE-labeled responder cells and roughly 200,000 irradiated, violet-dye-labeled stimulator cells. Libraries were prepared by immunoSEQ multiplex PCR; TCRdb keeps only in-frame clonotypes and omits some of them. The table includes thousands of clones, 33% detected once. Specimen: alloreactive CD8+ T cells from a mixed lymphocyte reaction culture, collected before transplantation. As for subset: CFSE-low proliferating T cells sorted from approximately 6-day pre-transplant mixed lymphocyte reaction (GvH or HvG direction). These TCRs come from a human patient who was an organ donor for intestinal transplantation.

The chain employs TRBV7-2 and TRBJ2-7; perhaps TRBD1 as D (6 bases). CDR1 and CDR2 from the germline V gene are SGHTA and FQGNSA. Trimming removed 5 bases from V and 3 bases from J, with 14 bases in between. The CDR3 spans 14 residues. The CDR3 reads CASSPETGGYEQYF. The DNA of the CDR3 is TGTGCCAGCAGCCCCGAGACAGGAGGCTACGAGCAGTACTTC.

By sample fraction, this clone is medium-sized. The genes are TRBV7-3 and TRBJ2-3; tentative D call: TRBD2 (7 bases). CDR3 length: 14 amino acids. Germline CDR1 reads SGHTA; CDR2 reads FQGTGA. The V end was cut by 3 bases, the J end by 3 bases, with 10 bases between. The CDR3, as DNA: TGTGCCAGCAGCTTGGGGGGGGCTACAGATACGCAGTATTTT. Amino acids: CASSLGGATDTQYF. The variable domain in full, completed from reference TRBV7-3 and TRBJ2-3, reads GAGVSQTPSNKVTEKGKYVELRCDPISGHTALYWYRQSLGQGPEFLIYFQGTGAADDSGLPNDRFFAVRPEGSVSTLKIQRTERGDSAVYLCASSLGGATDTQYFGPGTRLTVL.

This clone was found a few times. The rearrangement links TRBV5-4 to TRBJ2-5; TRBD2 matches at 9 bases. The CDR3 is 16 residues long. V shed 4 bases, J shed 4 bases, and the junction held 11 bases outside the gene matches. Germline V lookup: CDR1 SGHNT, CDR2 YYREEE (reference sequence). CDR3 sequence: CASSPSDSGGPETQYF. The CDR3 region has the DNA TGTGCCAGCAGCCCTTCGGATAGCGGGGGCCCAGAGACCCAGTACTTC.

The chain recombines TRBV2 with TRBJ2-1; a possible D gene is TRBD2 (5 bases). There are 13 residues in the CDR3. The ends were cut back, 6 bases at V and 4 bases at J, with 10 bases in the middle. Germline CDR1 and CDR2: SNHLY and FYNNEI. CDR3 nucleotide sequence: TGTGCCAGCAGCGGACTGTCGTACAATGAGCAGTTCTTC. Protein sequence: CASSGLSYNEQFF.

By its share, this clone is medium-sized. The V call is TRBV9, the J call TRBJ2-3; TRBD2 aligns across 7 bases. Trimming removed 3 bases from V and 6 bases from J; junction bases left unmatched: 13. The CDR3 sequence is 16 residues long. Per germline, CDR1 SGDLS and CDR2 YYNGEE. The CDR3: CASSAGVRLAGDTQYF. The DNA for the CDR3 is TGTGCCAGCAGCGCCGGCGTAAGACTAGCCGGTGATACGCAGTATTTT.

The CDR3 reads CASSLSRGLGGYTF. DNA for the CDR3: TGTGCCAGCAGCCTTTCCAGGGGGCTTGGTGGCTACACCTTC. The chain has TRBV7-3 and TRBJ1-2; 8 bases map to TRBD1. The CDR3 spans 14 residues. The V segment lost 5 bases and the J segment 7 bases; nucleotides outside the gene matches: 9. The germline gives CDR1 SGHTA, CDR2 FQGTGA.

The chain links TRBV9 to TRBJ1-2, with 7 bases matching TRBD1. V was clipped by 3 bases and J by 1 base; unmatched bases: 6. The CDR3 is 15 amino acids. CDR1 and CDR2 from the germline V gene are SGDLS and YYNGEE. The CDR3, as DNA: TGTGCCAGCAGCGCGACAGGGTCAGGTAACTATGGCTACACCTTC. Protein sequence: CASSATGSGNYGYTF.

The table lists this clone with a few counts. V usage is TRBV4-3 and J usage is TRBJ2-5, with a weak D call TRBD2 (6 bases). Germline V gene lookup returns CDR1 LGHNA and CDR2 YSLEER. V was clipped by 3 bases and J by 4 bases, with 18 bases between them. The CDR3 is made up of 16 amino acids. This chain's CDR3 is CASSQRGPGEGETQYF. CDR3 coding DNA: TGCGCCAGCAGCCAGAGAGGTCCGGGAGAAGGAGAGACCCAGTACTTC.

This chain uses TRBV5-1 with TRBJ2-7; D may be TRBD1 (6 bases). CDR3 length: 14 residues. V shed 7 bases and J shed 0 bases, with 14 bases lying between them. Per germline, CDR1 SGHRS and CDR2 YFSETQ. In DNA form, the CDR3 reads TGCGCCAGCCGCAACAGGGTAAGCTCCTACGAGCAGTACTTC. Amino acid sequence: CASRNRVSSYEQYF.

This clone was seen a few times. The chain uses TRBV7-9 and TRBJ2-1, with a tentative D call TRBD1 (6 bases). V dropped 5 bases and J dropped 7 bases, with 21 bases sitting between them. CDR1 is SEHNR, CDR2 FQNEAQ, per germline (reference sequence). This CDR3 is 16 amino acids long. The CDR3 loop is CASSPLPGHSNNEQFF. CDR3 DNA: TGTGCCAGCAGCCCGCTCCCGGGACACTCCAATAATGAGCAGTTCTTC.

This rearrangement joins TRBV20-1 to TRBJ1-3; 10 positions match TRBD1. This CDR3 spans 11 amino acids. CDR1 is DFQATT and CDR2 is SNEGSKA in the germline V gene (reference sequence). CDR3 amino acids: CGVDRGDTIYF. The CDR3 bases are TGCGGGGTGGACAGGGGGGACACCATATATTTT.

This clone was detected a few times. The V call is TRBV7-3, the J call TRBJ2-1; tentatively, D is TRBD1 (6 bases). Germline values: CDR1 SGHTA, CDR2 FQGTGA. The CDR3 sequence is 16 residues long. Trimming cost V 6 bases and J 8 bases, with 23 bases left between them. The CDR3, as DNA: TGTGCCAGCAGGATTAGAGGTGGCCAGGGGAAGGATGAGCAGTTCTTC. Protein: CASRIRGGQGKDEQFF. The entire variable domain, with the rest obtained from reference TRBV7-3 and TRBJ2-1, is as follows: GAGVSQTPSNKVTEKGKYVELRCDPISGHTALYWYRQSLGQGPEFLIYFQGTGAADDSGLPNDRFFAVRPEGSVSTLKIQRTERGDSAVYLCASRIRGGQGKDEQFFGPGTRLTVL.

V gene TRBV19 combines with J gene TRBJ2-2; D remains unclear. Germline V gene lookup returns CDR1 LNHDA and CDR2 SQIVND (reference sequence). The CDR3 length is 16 residues. V lost 7 bases and J lost 2, with 17 bases in between. CDR3 DNA: TGTGCCAGTAATGTGGCGACTCTCGCAAACACCGGGGAGCTGTTTTTT. Translating it yields CASNVATLANTGELFF.

A few counts support this clone. This chain joins TRBV5-4 and TRBJ1-1; D not resolved. Germline loops: CDR1 SGHNT, CDR2 YYREEE (reference sequence). The V end lost 4 bases, the J end lost 4 bases, and 5 bases lay between the germline ends. The CDR3 contains 11 residues. The CDR3 region is CASSLGTEAFF. In DNA form, the CDR3 reads TGTGCCAGCAGCCTAGGCACTGAAGCTTTCTTT.

This clone ranks as medium-sized. The chain recombines TRBV27 with TRBJ2-7, with a weak D call TRBD1 (6 bases). Deletions cut 0 bases from V and 6 bases from J, with 15 bases between. Germline values: CDR1 MNHEY, CDR2 SMNVEV (reference sequence). The CDR3 extends over 15 amino acids. The CDR3 sequence: CASSLSKWTAPEQYF. The CDR3 bases are TGTGCCAGCAGTTTATCGAAGTGGACAGCACCCGAGCAGTACTTC.

By its share, this clone is medium-sized. The chain recombines TRBV4-1 with TRBJ1-4, with D perhaps TRBD1 (6 bases). Trimming cost V 6 bases and J 3 bases, with 14 bases left between them. The germline gives CDR1 MGHRA, CDR2 YSYEKL. The CDR3 loop spans 15 amino acids. In nucleotides, the CDR3 is TGCGCCAGCAGTTACCAGGGGCCGTCTAATGAAAAACTGTTTTTT. It translates to CASSYQGPSNEKLFF.